This T cell receptor (beta chain) was observed in a study of blood T cell repertoires in COVID-19. Study background: Samples came from the United States, Italy and Spain, spanning acute and convalescent COVID-19.

In this sample, this clone turned up a few times. The CDR3 covers 14 residues. Germline loops: CDR1 MRHNA, CDR2 SNTAGT. The J segment lost 9 bases and the V segment lost 7 bases, leaving 5 bases of the junction unmatched. Researchers sorted participants into cohorts using their self-reported clinical history. Recovered status applied to Cohort 3 donors who had two consecutive negative PCRs. It also applied to those with clearance or with symptom resolution. Using immunoSEQ multiplex PCR, the repertoire was profiled, and TCRdb retains in-frame clones only, with some absent. Of fewer than 500,000 clones listed, around 87% are singletons.

The source material was PBMCs or T cells enriched from blood (not recorded which). This clonotype was sampled from a man aged 25-45 years who had recovered from COVID-19. The chain employs TRBV6-4 and TRBJ2-1; TRBD2 matches at 14 bases. The CDR3 nucleotides read TGTGCCAGCACCTCGGGACTAGCGGGGGCTGAGCAGTTCTTC. Translating gives CASTSGLAGAEQFF.